What follows are 28 T cell receptor beta chains derived from one specimen sequenced in a study of yellow fever vaccine responses in identical twins (dated by TCRdb to 2017 to 2018). Preparation of the library involved RT-PCR. Sequencing was carried out with an Illumina HiSeq 2500. In TCRdb, the public reads were trimmed at Q25 with fastp and aligned with MiXCR, with productive beta chains retained. For every CDR3 protein sequence, its rows merge into one entry that carries the most common genes and DNA. The sample table holds roughly 17,000 distinct CDR3 sequences, of which approximately 72% were seen once. Of the sample, about 2.4% falls within the top ten clones. The sequencing here drew on T cells from blood (PBMCs), unsorted or a sorted subset (not recorded which), taken before or after yellow fever vaccination (not recorded which). These receptors all stem from a woman between 18 and 30 years old who received the yellow fever vaccine. Donor details come from another sample of the same person, matched by shared clones.

This rearrangement joins TRBV7-6 to TRBJ2-1; perhaps TRBD2 as D (5 bases). This CDR3 comprises 15 residues. Between the trimmed V and J ends, which lost 4 bases and 4 bases, there was a span of 14 bases. Germline CDR1 is SGHVS and CDR2 is FNYEAQ. The CDR3 region has the DNA TGTGCCAGCAGCTCCTATCGGGGTCCGTACAATGAGCAGTTCTTC. It codes for CASSSYRGPYNEQFF.

CDR3 sequence reads: CASSSGGGEQYF. The CDR3 coding sequence is TGTGCCAGCAGCTCCGGCGGGGGAGAGCAGTACTTC. The chain has TRBV11-3 and TRBJ2-7; 7 nucleotides match TRBD2. This CDR3 contains 12 residues. V lost 4 bases to trimming and J lost 7 bases; unmatched junction nucleotides: 4. Germline CDR1 reads SGHNT; CDR2 reads YENEEA.

The chain recombines TRBV9 with TRBJ2-5, with a possible D match to TRBD1 (5 bases). CDR3 length equals 16 residues. The V end was cut by 0 bases, the J end by 1 base, with 13 bases between. The germline CDR1 and CDR2 sequences are SGDLS and YYNGEE. CDR3 region: CASSVAKTVPQETQYF. The CDR3 DNA sequence: TGTGCCAGCAGCGTAGCGAAGACAGTTCCCCAAGAGACCCAGTACTTC.

V usage is TRBV20-1 and J usage is TRBJ1-2; D possibly corresponds to TRBD1 (5 bases). Germline lookup yields CDR1 DFQATT and CDR2 SNEGSKA (reference sequence). Between the trimmed V and J ends, which lost 6 bases and 6 bases, there was a span of 17 bases. The CDR3 loop spans 13 amino acids. CDR3 DNA: TGCAGTGCCACTAGTGGGGGTTTCGATGGCTACACCTTC. As protein: CSATSGGFDGYTF.

V is TRBV18 and J is TRBJ2-7; D is possibly TRBD1 (5 bases). The CDR3 runs to 13 residues. The V end lost 3 bases, the J end lost 3 bases, and 9 bases lay between the germline ends. Looked up from germline, CDR1 is KGHSH and CDR2 is LQKENI. The CDR3 DNA reads TGTGCCAGCTCACCCCAACAGGACTACGAGCAGTACTTC. Amino acids: CASSPQQDYEQYF. The full variable domain, its missing parts supplied by reference TRBV18 and TRBJ2-7, is NAGVMQNPRHLVRRRGQEARLRCSPMKGHSHVYWYRQLPEEGLKFMVYLQKENIIDESGMPKERFSAEFPKEGPSILRIQQVVRGDSAAYFCASSPQQDYEQYFGPGTRLTVT.

The CDR3 DNA is TGCGCCAGCAGCCAAGGCCAGGGGGTCTATGAAAAACTGTTTTTT. Its translation: CASSQGQGVYEKLFF. J is TRBJ1-4 and V is TRBV4-1; the match to TRBD1 covers 7 bases. CDR1 is MGHRA and CDR2 is YSYEKL in the germline V gene. V gave up 1 base and J gave up 6 bases; unmatched junction bases: 5. The CDR3 length is 15 residues.

This clonotype has only a few counts. The rearrangement links TRBV2 to TRBJ2-1, with D possibly matching TRBD2 (5 bases). The CDR3 consists of 14 residues. V gave up 0 bases and J gave up 8 bases, with 11 bases separating them. CDR1 and CDR2 (germline): SNHLY, FYNNEI. The CDR3: CASSEAEGFYEQFF. The DNA for the CDR3 is TGTGCCAGCAGTGAAGCCGAGGGTTTCTATGAGCAGTTCTTC.

The genes are TRBV7-9 and TRBJ2-7; D possibly matches TRBD1 or TRBD2 (5 bases each). The germline V gene encodes CDR1 SEHNR and CDR2 FQNEAQ (reference sequence). This CDR3 is 16 amino acids long. V was cut by 5 bases and J by 3 bases, with 20 bases left in between. The CDR3 protein is CASSPQDGARRYEQYF. CDR3 nucleotide sequence: TGTGCCAGCAGCCCTCAAGACGGGGCCCGGCGCTACGAGCAGTACTTC.

This clonotype was picked up one time. This rearrangement joins TRBV4-1 to TRBJ2-4; D is unresolved. Between the trimmed V and J ends, which lost 6 bases and 0 bases, there was a span of 12 bases. The germline V gene encodes CDR1 MGHRA and CDR2 YSYEKL. The CDR3 runs 15 residues. CDR3 amino acids: CASSIIQLAKNIQYF. DNA for the CDR3: TGCGCCAGCAGTATAATACAGTTAGCCAAAAACATTCAGTACTTC.

The genes are TRBV5-1 and TRBJ2-1; no clear D gene. The germline V gene has CDR1 SGHRS and CDR2 YFSETQ. V was trimmed by 4 bases and J by 4 bases, leaving 3 bases between them. The CDR3 totals 11 residues. CDR3 amino acids: CASSEYNEQFF. Written as DNA, the CDR3 is TGCGCCAGCAGCGAATACAATGAGCAGTTCTTC.

The J gene is TRBJ2-1, the V gene TRBV10-1; no clear D. This CDR3 comprises 12 residues. The ends were cut back, 2 bases at V and 9 bases at J, with 8 bases in the middle. Germline loops: CDR1 WNHNN, CDR2 SYGVQD (reference sequence). DNA for the CDR3: TGCGCCAGCAGTGAGCCCGGCTCTGAGCAGTTCTTC. This gives the protein CASSEPGSEQFF.

This clonotype came up once. The chain has TRBV6-4 and TRBJ2-5; D assignment may be TRBD1 or TRBD2 (6 bases each). V was cut by 6 bases and J by 5 bases, with 16 bases left in between. This CDR3 has 14 residues. From germline, CDR1 is MRHNA and CDR2 SNTAGT. CDR3 sequence reads: CASRASRGGETQYF. The CDR3, as DNA: TGTGCCAGCAGGGCCTCGCGAGGGGGGGAGACCCAGTACTTC.

The chain has TRBV21-1 and TRBJ1-3. TRBV21-1 is described as a pseudogene. The CDR3 has 14 residues. The CDR3 spells CASSNTPSGNTIYF. As DNA, the CDR3 is TGTGCCAGCAGCAATACACCCTCTGGAAACACCATATATTTT.

This clonotype was detected only a few times. The chain has TRBV6-1 and TRBJ2-7; TRBD1 aligns across 10 bases. Per the germline V gene, CDR1 is MNHNS and CDR2 is SASEGT. V trimming: 5 bases; J trimming: 2 bases; junction bases outside the gene matches: 12. The CDR3 totals 17 residues. For the CDR3, the DNA is TGTGCCAGCAGTCGACCCCTACGAGGGACAGGGGCCTACGAGCAGTACGTC. Translation gives CASSRPLRGTGAYEQYV.

The J gene is TRBJ1-1, the V gene TRBV3-1, with D maybe TRBD1 (5 bases). This CDR3 spans 12 amino acids. V dropped 10 bases and J dropped 1 base, with 10 bases sitting between them. CDR1 and CDR2 (germline): LGHDT, YNNKEL (reference sequence). CDR3 loop: CATGRPNTEAFF. CDR3 in DNA: TGTGCCACGGGACGGCCGAACACTGAAGCTTTCTTT.

This sequence joins TRBV12-3 or TRBV12-4 and TRBJ1-2; D perhaps matches TRBD1 (6 bases). V shed 5 bases and J shed 2 bases, with 9 bases lying between them. CDR3 length: 13 residues. CDR3 bases: TGTGCCAGCAGTAGGGACATAAACTATGGCTACACCTTC. Amino acids: CASSRDINYGYTF.

The chain couples TRBV29-1 to TRBJ2-1, with 9 bases fitting TRBD1. Trimming cost V 8 bases and J 8 bases; bases outside gene matches: 7. Germline CDR1 and CDR2: SQVTM and ANQGSEA. CDR3 size: 12 residues. CDR3 amino acids: CSSWDREDEQFF. CDR3 nucleotides: TGCAGCTCATGGGACAGGGAGGATGAGCAGTTCTTC.

This clonotype was seen a few times. J is TRBJ2-1 and V is TRBV5-4; TRBD1 matches 7 bases. Per germline, CDR1 SGHNT and CDR2 YYREEE (reference sequence). The CDR3 covers 13 residues. Trimming removed 3 bases from V and 6 bases from J; junction bases left unmatched: 3. The CDR3 loop is CASSSQGTNEQFF. In DNA form, the CDR3 reads TGTGCCAGCAGCTCACAGGGGACCAATGAGCAGTTCTTC.

The chain uses TRBV18 and TRBJ1-1, with D possibly TRBD1 on 6 matching bases. The CDR3 consists of 17 residues. From germline, CDR1 is KGHSH and CDR2 LQKENI. Between the trimmed V and J ends, which lost 5 bases and 0 bases, there was a span of 19 bases. CDR3 loop: CASSDRTILDMNTEAFF. The CDR3 region has the DNA TGTGCCAGCTCAGACAGGACAATTTTAGATATGAACACTGAAGCTTTCTTT. The variable domain in full, with the rest retrieved from reference TRBV18 and TRBJ1-1, is NAGVMQNPRHLVRRRGQEARLRCSPMKGHSHVYWYRQLPEEGLKFMVYLQKENIIDESGMPKERFSAEFPKEGPSILRIQQVVRGDSAAYFCASSDRTILDMNTEAFFGQGTRLTVV.

The chain employs TRBV18 and TRBJ2-1, with D perhaps TRBD1 (7 bases). The CDR3 runs 13 residues. Germline-derived CDR1 and CDR2 are KGHSH and LQKENI. Trimming stripped 4 bases from V and 5 bases from J, with 9 bases between. DNA for the CDR3: TGTGCCAGCTCACGCGGGACAGACAATGAGCAGTTCTTC. It yields the protein CASSRGTDNEQFF.

The CDR3 loop is CSVEGGSGGEQYF. For the CDR3, the DNA is TGCAGCGTTGAAGGCGGGAGTGGTGGCGAGCAGTACTTC. The V gene is TRBV29-1, the J gene TRBJ2-7; the match to TRBD2 covers 7 bases. CDR3 length: 13 residues. The trim removed 1 base at V and 6 bases at J, leaving 6 bases unmatched. Per germline, CDR1 SQVTM and CDR2 ANQGSEA.

V usage is TRBV10-3 and J usage is TRBJ2-1, with 8 bases identical to TRBD2. The CDR3 spans 14 residues. Germline V gives CDR1 ENHRY, CDR2 SYGVKD. The V gene end was trimmed by 7 bases and the J gene end by 3 bases; junction bases not matched to a gene: 5. The CDR3 sequence: CAIKAGGIYNEQFF. CDR3 DNA sequence: TGTGCCATCAAGGCGGGAGGCATCTACAATGAGCAGTTCTTC.

The count of this clonotype is one. The V and J genes are TRBV5-1 and TRBJ2-1; D gene ambiguous. The CDR3 consists of 15 residues. Trimming removed 0 bases from V and 5 bases from J, with 12 bases in between. The germline V gene has CDR1 SGHRS and CDR2 YFSETQ. In DNA form, the CDR3 reads TGCGCCAGCAGCTTGGTTGGGGTAGCCCACAATGAGCAGTTCTTC. Amino acid sequence: CASSLVGVAHNEQFF. The variable domain in full, completed from reference TRBV5-1 and TRBJ2-1, reads KAGVTQTPRYLIKTRGQQVTLSCSPISGHRSVSWYQQTPGQGLQFLFEYFSETQRNKGNFPGRFSGRQFSNSRSEMNVSTLELGDSALYLCASSLVGVAHNEQFFGPGTRLTVL.

CDR3: CASSSSPALLEQYF. The CDR3, as DNA: TGTGCCAGCAGTTCGAGTCCGGCCTTGCTCGAGCAGTACTTC. The rearrangement joins TRBV7-6 to TRBJ2-7; D is uncertain. The V and J ends lost 6 bases and 6 bases respectively, with 18 bases between them. Germline V lookup: CDR1 SGHVS, CDR2 FNYEAQ. This CDR3 region has 14 residues. The full variable domain, rest sourced from reference TRBV7-6 and TRBJ2-7, is GAGVSQSPRYKVTKRGQDVALRCDPISGHVSLYWYRQALGQGPEFLTYFNYEAQQDKSGLPNDRFSAERPEGSISTLTIQRTEQRDSAMYRCASSSSPALLEQYFGPGTRLTVT.

V usage is TRBV4-1 and J usage is TRBJ2-3; TRBD2 agrees at 11 bases. J gave up 5 bases and V 0 bases, and 1 base lay outside the gene matches. This CDR3 spans 15 amino acids. Germline lookup yields CDR1 MGHRA and CDR2 YSYEKL. The CDR3 bases are TGCGCCAGCAGCCAAGAGGGACTAGCGGAAGATACGCAGTATTTT. As protein: CASSQEGLAEDTQYF.

In this sample, this clonotype turned up a few times. The chain recombines TRBV29-1 with TRBJ2-1; 7 bases agree with TRBD1. Germline CDR1 and CDR2: SQVTM and ANQGSEA. Trimming cost V 5 bases and J 4 bases; bases outside gene matches: 11. This CDR3 contains 15 residues. The chain's CDR3 is CSVLLLQGDYNEQFF. CDR3 DNA sequence: TGCAGCGTTCTCCTCTTGCAGGGGGATTACAATGAGCAGTTCTTC.

The V call is TRBV5-4, the J call TRBJ2-5; TRBD2 matches at 12 bases. CDR3 length equals 16 residues. V dropped 4 bases and J dropped 4; count of bases not matched to a gene: 8. Germline V gene lookup returns CDR1 SGHNT and CDR2 YYREEE (reference sequence). This CDR3 is CASSVGLAGSLETQYF. CDR3 coding DNA: TGTGCCAGCAGCGTAGGACTAGCGGGAAGTTTAGAGACCCAGTACTTC.

The V call is TRBV28, the J call TRBJ2-7; 7 bases match TRBD1. Trimming at V came to 6 bases and at J to 3 bases, leaving 11 bases not matched to a gene. The length of the CDR3 is 15 residues. Germline-derived CDR1 and CDR2 are MDHEN and SYDVKM. The CDR3 is CASRPETGPLYEQYV. CDR3 nucleotides: TGTGCCAGCAGACCTGAGACAGGGCCTCTCTACGAGCAGTACGTC.